This T cell receptor beta chain comes out of a study of T cells after yellow fever vaccination. Study in general: Preparation of fractions with low cell numbers was performed using SMART-Seq v4 Ultra Low Input.

This clonotype was counted only a few times. Study-level results: Sorted memory subsets showed almost no vaccine-responding clonotypes on day 0.

In making TCR cDNA, 5'RACE template switching added a universal primer site and UMIs to it. Each CDR3 protein gets one entry after TCRdb re-called the 5' RACE reads with MiXCR. The table has about 45,000 distinct CDR3 sequences, approximately 6.3% seen once; the top ten hold about 10%. V was clipped by 7 bases and J by 4 bases; unmatched bases: 12. Per germline, CDR1 MNHNS and CDR2 SASEGT. The CDR3 is 16 amino acids. The sequence came from a man aged 30 to 45 who received the YFV17D yellow fever vaccine. This specimen was PBMCs, either bulk or a sorted T-cell subset (CD4+, CD8+, memory, or dextramer-sorted; not recorded which), taken 45 days after the yellow fever booster vaccination. The genes are TRBV6-1 and TRBJ2-3; TRBD2 matches 9 bases. The CDR3 sequence is CASTHRSGSWADTQYF. In DNA form, the CDR3 reads TGTGCCAGCACACATCGTAGCGGGAGTTGGGCAGATACGCAGTATTTT.